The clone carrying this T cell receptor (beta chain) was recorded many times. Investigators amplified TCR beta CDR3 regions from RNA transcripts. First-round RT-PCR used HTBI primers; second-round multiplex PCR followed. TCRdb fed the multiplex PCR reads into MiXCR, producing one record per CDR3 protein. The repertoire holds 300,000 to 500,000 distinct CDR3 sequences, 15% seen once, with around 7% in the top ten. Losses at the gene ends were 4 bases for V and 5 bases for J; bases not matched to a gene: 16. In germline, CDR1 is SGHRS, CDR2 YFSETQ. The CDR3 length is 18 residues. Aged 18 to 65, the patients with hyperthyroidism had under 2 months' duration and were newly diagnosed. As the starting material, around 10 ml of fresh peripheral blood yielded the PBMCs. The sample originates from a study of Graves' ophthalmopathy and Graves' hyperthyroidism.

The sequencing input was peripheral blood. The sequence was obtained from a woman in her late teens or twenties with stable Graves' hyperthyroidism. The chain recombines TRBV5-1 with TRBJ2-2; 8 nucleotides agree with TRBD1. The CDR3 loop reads CASSPTPGQGVGTGELFF. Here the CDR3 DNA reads TGCGCCAGCAGCCCAACCCCTGGACAGGGCGTCGGAACCGGGGAGCTGTTTTTT.